Each of the 10 T cell receptor beta chains below was sequenced from the same sample in a study of blood T cell repertoires in COVID-19. Generated by immunoSEQ multiplex PCR, the TCRdb table keeps only in-frame clones and is missing some. This sample carries about 280,000 clones, about 89% of them seen once, and the ten largest clones take 0.94%. The source material was peripheral blood. Every receptor here comes from a woman aged 40 to 50 who had recovered from COVID-19.

The CDR3 sequence: CASSPTESSYNEQFF. The CDR3 DNA is TGTGCCAGCAGCCCTACTGAGAGCTCCTACAATGAGCAGTTCTTC. The chain combines TRBV7-3 with TRBJ2-1; D is uncertain. The CDR3 covers 15 residues. Germline V gene sequence: CDR1 SGHTA, CDR2 FQGTGA. Trimming pared 5 bases from V and 0 bases from J, leaving 11 bases between.

The chain couples TRBV24-1 to TRBJ2-1, with D perhaps TRBD1 or TRBD2 (10 bases each). The CDR3 length is 19 residues. The V gene lost 5 bases and the J gene lost 10 bases, with 32 bases spanning the gap. Germline CDR1 is KGHDR and CDR2 is SFDVKD. CDR3 amino acids: CATSGRDRGGLADLREQFF. The CDR3 DNA reads TGTGCCACCAGTGGCCGGGACAGGGGAGGACTAGCGGACCTCAGGGAGCAGTTCTTC.

The chain's CDR3 is CASSPGNNQPQHF. Written as DNA, the CDR3 is TGTGCCAGCTCACCGGGCAACAATCAGCCCCAGCATTTT. The chain carries TRBV18 and TRBJ1-5; D not resolved. This CDR3 is 13 amino acids long. V was clipped by 3 bases and J by 3 bases, with 6 bases between them. Germline CDR1 is KGHSH and CDR2 is LQKENI.

V and J are TRBV9 and TRBJ2-1; 9 bases fit TRBD2. The CDR3 covers 15 residues. The trim removed 0 bases at V and 9 bases at J, leaving 7 bases unmatched. Germline loops: CDR1 SGDLS, CDR2 YYNGEE. CDR3 in DNA: TGTGCCAGCAGCGTAGTGTCTAGCGGGATAGGTGAGCAGTTCTTC. Protein product: CASSVVSSGIGEQFF.

The chain joins TRBV9 to TRBJ2-1; 11 nucleotides agree with TRBD2. The junction had 6 bases not matched to a gene; V was cut back by 3 bases and J by 4 bases. Germline CDR1 reads SGDLS; CDR2 reads YYNGEE. The CDR3 is 16 residues long. CDR3 residues: CASSATTSGAYNEQFF. CDR3 coding DNA: TGTGCCAGCAGCGCCACGACTAGCGGGGCGTACAATGAGCAGTTCTTC.

Here the CDR3 DNA reads TGTGCCAGCTCACCAACACAGGGGGACGGGCAGTACTTC. It codes for CASSPTQGDGQYF. The V call is TRBV18, the J call TRBJ2-7; TRBD1 aligns across 8 bases. Germline CDR1 and CDR2: KGHSH and LQKENI. V lost 2 bases to trimming and J lost 9 bases; unmatched junction nucleotides: 6. This CDR3 is built from 13 residues.

This sequence joins TRBV2 and TRBJ1-5, with 9 bases identical to TRBD1. After removal of 2 bases from V and 6 bases from J, the junction contained 2 bases not matched to a gene. CDR1 and CDR2 (germline): SNHLY, FYNNEI. The CDR3 is 14 amino acids. CDR3 residues: CASSEKTGGQPQHF. Written as DNA, the CDR3 is TGTGCCAGCAGTGAAAAGACAGGGGGTCAGCCCCAGCATTTT.

This chain connects TRBV27 to TRBJ2-2; 8 nucleotides line up with TRBD2. Looked up from germline, CDR1 is MNHEY and CDR2 is SMNVEV (reference sequence). CDR3 length equals 13 residues. The junction had 4 bases not matched to a gene; V was cut back by 8 bases and J by 5 bases. CDR3 sequence: CASGAGGTGELFF. The CDR3 region has the DNA TGTGCCAGCGGGGCGGGAGGTACCGGGGAGCTGTTTTTT.

The rearrangement uses TRBV19 and TRBJ1-1; 10 nucleotides line up with TRBD1. V shed 5 bases, J shed 4 bases, and the junction held 7 bases outside the gene matches. Germline CDR1 is LNHDA and CDR2 is SQIVND (reference sequence). CDR3 length: 15 residues. Here the CDR3 DNA reads TGTGCCAGTAGTGGCCGACAGGGGGCCGGCACTGAAGCTTTCTTT. Translation gives CASSGRQGAGTEAFF.

CDR3 in amino acids: CASYLEEANYGYTF. Here the CDR3 DNA reads TGTGCCAGCTACCTTGAGGAAGCTAACTATGGCTACACCTTC. This sequence joins TRBV28 and TRBJ1-2; the D is unclear. Germline-derived CDR1 and CDR2 are MDHEN and SYDVKM. Trimming cost V 8 bases and J 0 bases, with 13 bases left between them. This CDR3 has 14 amino acids.